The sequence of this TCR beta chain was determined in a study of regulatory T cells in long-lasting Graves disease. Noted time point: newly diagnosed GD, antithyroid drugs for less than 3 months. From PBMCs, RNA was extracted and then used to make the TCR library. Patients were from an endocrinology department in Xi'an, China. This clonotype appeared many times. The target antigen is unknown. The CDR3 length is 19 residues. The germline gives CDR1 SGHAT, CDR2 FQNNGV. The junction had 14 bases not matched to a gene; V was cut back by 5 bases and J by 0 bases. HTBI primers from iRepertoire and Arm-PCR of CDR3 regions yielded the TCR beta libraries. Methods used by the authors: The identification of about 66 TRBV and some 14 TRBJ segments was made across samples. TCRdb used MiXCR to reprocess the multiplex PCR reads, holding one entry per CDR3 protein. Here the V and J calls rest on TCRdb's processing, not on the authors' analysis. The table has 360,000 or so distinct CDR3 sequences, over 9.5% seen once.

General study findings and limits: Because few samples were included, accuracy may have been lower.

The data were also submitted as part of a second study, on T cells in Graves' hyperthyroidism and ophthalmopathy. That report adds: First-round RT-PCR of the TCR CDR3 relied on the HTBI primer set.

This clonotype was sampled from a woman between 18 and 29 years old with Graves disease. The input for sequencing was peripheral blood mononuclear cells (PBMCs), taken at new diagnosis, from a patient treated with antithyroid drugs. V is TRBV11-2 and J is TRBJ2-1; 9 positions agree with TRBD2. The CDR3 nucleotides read TGTGCCAGCAGCCCGAGGTATCGCGGGGGGGGACGCTCCTACAATGAGCAGTTCTTC. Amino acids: CASSPRYRGGGRSYNEQFF.